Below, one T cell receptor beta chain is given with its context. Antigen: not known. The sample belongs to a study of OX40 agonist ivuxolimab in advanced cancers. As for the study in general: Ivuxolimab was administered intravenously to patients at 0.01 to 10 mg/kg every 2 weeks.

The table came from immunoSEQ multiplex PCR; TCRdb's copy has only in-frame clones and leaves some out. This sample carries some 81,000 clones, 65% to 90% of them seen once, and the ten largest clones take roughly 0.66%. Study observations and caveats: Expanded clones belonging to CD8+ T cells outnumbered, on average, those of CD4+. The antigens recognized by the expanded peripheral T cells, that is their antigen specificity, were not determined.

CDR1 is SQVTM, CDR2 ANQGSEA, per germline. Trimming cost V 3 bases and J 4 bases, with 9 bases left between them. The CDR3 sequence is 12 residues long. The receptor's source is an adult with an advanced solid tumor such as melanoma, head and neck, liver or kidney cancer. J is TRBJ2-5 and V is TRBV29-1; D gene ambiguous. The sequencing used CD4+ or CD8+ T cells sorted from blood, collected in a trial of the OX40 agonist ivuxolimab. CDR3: CSVDRGRETQYF. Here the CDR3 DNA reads TGCAGCGTTGATCGAGGCCGAGAGACCCAGTACTTC.